The 14 T cell receptor beta chains presented below share a single source sample, sequenced in a study of blood T cell repertoires in COVID-19. Generated by immunoSEQ multiplex PCR, the TCRdb table keeps only in-frame clones and is missing some. The sample records around 100,000 clones, 70% to 80% being singletons. Sequencing was carried out using peripheral blood. These receptors came from a man in his 70s with active or convalescent COVID-19.

The gene calls are TRBV11-2 and TRBJ1-2; D unclear. Germline values: CDR1 SGHAT, CDR2 FQNNGV. Trimming took 5 bases from V and 6 from J, leaving 10 bases between them. CDR3 length: 12 amino acids. The CDR3 DNA follows: TGTGCCAGCAGCCGGTTACGGGATGGCTACACCTTC. Translation: CASSRLRDGYTF.

The gene calls are TRBV6-5 and TRBJ2-3; D ambiguous. Germline-derived CDR1 and CDR2 are MNHEY and SVGAGI. Trimming took 7 bases from V and 1 from J, leaving 9 bases between them. The CDR3 has 13 amino acids. CDR3 region: CASTSPGTDTQYF. The CDR3 bases are TGTGCCAGCACCTCCCCGGGCACAGATACGCAGTATTTT.

The chain combines TRBV4-2 with TRBJ2-5; D remains unclear. The V and J ends lost 0 bases and 7 bases respectively, with 9 bases between them. The CDR3 contains 13 residues. Germline lookup yields CDR1 LGHNA and CDR2 YNFKEQ. The CDR3 DNA follows: TGTGCCAGCAGCCAAGATCCCATCGGGACCCAGTACTTC. This codes for CASSQDPIGTQYF.

This chain connects TRBV5-6 to TRBJ1-5; D is uncertain. Germline assignment: CDR1 SGHDT and CDR2 YYEEEE. The CDR3 runs 14 residues. Trimming cost V 0 bases and J 3 bases, with 7 bases left between them. The CDR3 nucleotides read TGTGCCAGCAGCTTGGCTCAGTTCAATCAGCCCCAGCATTTT. Protein: CASSLAQFNQPQHF.

The chain links TRBV6-5 to TRBJ1-1, with D unclear. Trimming cost V 2 bases and J 5 bases, with 3 bases left between them. CDR1 and CDR2 from the germline V gene are MNHEY and SVGAGI. The CDR3 runs 11 residues. The CDR3 DNA reads TGTGCCAGCAGTTACCGTACTGAAGCTTTCTTT. This translates into CASSYRTEAFF.

This chain connects TRBV7-8 to TRBJ2-7; D might be TRBD1 (5 bases). The CDR3 sequence is 14 residues long. V gave up 0 bases and J gave up 4 bases, with 10 bases separating them. Germline CDR1 reads SGHVS; CDR2 reads FQNEAQ. The CDR3 spells CASSLAIGAYEQYF. The CDR3 DNA is TGTGCCAGCAGCTTAGCGATAGGGGCTTACGAGCAGTACTTC.

The genes are TRBV27 and TRBJ2-3, with D maybe TRBD2 (5 bases). The CDR3 is 13 amino acids. Germline values: CDR1 MNHEY, CDR2 SMNVEV (reference sequence). The CDR3: CAWEQLGTDTQYF. DNA for the CDR3: TGTGCATGGGAGCAGCTCGGGACAGATACGCAGTATTTT.

The CDR3 region is CASSPQGAHGANVLTF. For the CDR3, the DNA is TGTGCCAGCTCACCACAGGGGGCGCACGGGGCCAACGTCCTGACTTTC. The rearrangement joins TRBV18 to TRBJ2-6; TRBD1 matches 7 bases. Per germline, CDR1 KGHSH and CDR2 LQKENI. Trimming cost V 1 base and J 4 bases; bases outside gene matches: 4. The CDR3 runs to 16 residues.

The rearrangement joins TRBV7-8 to TRBJ1-3, with D unclear. Trimming stripped 4 bases from V and 4 bases from J, with 17 bases between. CDR1 is SGHVS and CDR2 is FQNEAQ in the germline V gene. The CDR3 length is 16 residues. In nucleotides, the CDR3 is TGTGCCAGCAGCTCGGACCTCCGGGGTGCAGGAAACACCATATATTTT. Protein: CASSSDLRGAGNTIYF. The whole variable domain, remainder taken from reference TRBV7-8 and TRBJ1-3, is GAGVSQSPRYKVAKRGQDVALRCDPISGHVSLFWYQQALGQGPEFLTYFQNEAQLDKSGLPSDRFFAERPEGSVSTLKIQRTQQEDSAVYLCASSSDLRGAGNTIYFGEGSWLTVV.

This chain connects TRBV4-1 to TRBJ1-1, with TRBD1 as a possible D gene (5 bases). The CDR3 is 14 residues long. Trimming stripped 0 bases from V and 10 bases from J, with 15 bases between. The germline gives CDR1 MGHRA, CDR2 YSYEKL. The DNA for the CDR3 is TGCGCCAGCAGCCAAGATCAGGAGGGGAGGGTAGCTTTCTTT. Translating gives CASSQDQEGRVAFF.

V usage is TRBV5-1 and J usage is TRBJ2-7; D gene unclear. There are 13 residues in the CDR3. V lost 0 bases to trimming and J lost 3 bases, with 7 bases between them. Germline V gene data show CDR1 as SGHRS and CDR2 as YFSETQ. The DNA of the CDR3 is TGCGCCAGCAGCTTGGACCGCTACTACGAGCAGTACTTC. Its protein is CASSLDRYYEQYF.

This chain links TRBV3-1 (or the pseudogene TRBV3-2) with TRBJ1-1; D call uncertain. Trimming removed 1 base from V and 5 bases from J, with 11 bases in between. Germline CDR1 is LGHDT and CDR2 is YNNKEL (reference sequence). The CDR3 totals 14 residues. CDR3 amino acids: CASSQAGPGTEAFF. In DNA form, the CDR3 reads TGTGCCAGCAGCCAAGCAGGCCCGGGGACTGAAGCTTTCTTT.

The rearrangement uses TRBV2 and TRBJ1-1; unclear D gene. The V gene lost 1 base and the J gene lost 4 bases, with 7 bases spanning the gap. Germline CDR1 SNHLY, CDR2 FYNNEI. The CDR3 runs 13 residues. CDR3 nucleotides: TGTGCCAGCAGTGAAGGGGCCAGCACTGAAGCTTTCTTT. Translated: CASSEGASTEAFF.

The CDR3 coding sequence is TGTGCCACCAAAATTGGAGGGCAGGGCCTGTACAATGAGCAGTTCTTC. The encoded protein is CATKIGGQGLYNEQFF. The V and J genes are TRBV5-4 and TRBJ2-1; perhaps TRBD2 as D (6 bases). The V end lost 9 bases, the J end lost 4 bases, and 23 bases lay between the germline ends. There are 16 residues in the CDR3. From germline, CDR1 is SGHNT and CDR2 YYREEE (reference sequence).